This T cell receptor beta chain was identified in a study of blood T cell repertoires in COVID-19 (dated by TCRdb to about 2020). Describing the broader study: Collaborator samples came from the United States, Italy and Spain and covered acute and convalescent phases of COVID-19. The material from the prospective study consisted of cDNA or gDNA derived from T cells, B-cell-depleted T cells, or PBMCs. Subjects who had been exposed to COVID-19, were actively infected with it, or had recovered from it provided the deeply sampled blood TCRbeta repertoires that made up the dataset. The repertoires were released in a freely available public database meant as a resource for research on the immune response to SARS-CoV-2. Samples were obtained from the ongoing ImmuneRACE study (first 160 participants) and from some 1,200 subjects provided by 6 global collaborators. The sample metadata nearly always contained a de-identified subject ID, COVID-19 status, age in years and sex. Where available, HLA class I and class II types were obtained from metadata supplied by the sample provider rather than from assay-based typing. What the study reported, not specific to this receptor: The amount of clinical and demographic metadata varied by source and participant and was provided uncurated.

As regards this clone: Its antigen is currently not known. One base away there is no much larger clone; base qualities are not given.

The immunoSEQ Assay, a bias-controlled multiplex PCR, was used to amplify TCRbeta CDR3 regions from genomic DNA. Per the source publication's procedure: The number of nucleated cells in each sample was estimated by amplification of reference gene primers within the assay. To quantify the absolute abundance of each unique TCRbeta CDR3 rearrangement, sequence reads were collapsed and filtered. For each sample, productive Simpson clonality was calculated by taking the square root of Simpson's diversity index across productive rearrangements. The table was pulled from immuneACCESS by TCRdb, which kept in-frame rearrangements only. Such tables lose some clones; where checked, under half of the loss comes from unresolved V genes, and the rest has no known cause. The D gene and trimming were derived from the DNA, and the V and J assignments and clone size from that table. Within this sample are approximately 260,000 clones, with over 75% of them counted one time only. The top ten clones comprise around 9.2% of the sample.

Collaborating institutions collected whole blood in K2EDTA tubes following their own protocols. For TCRbeta analysis, collaborator samples were shipped as frozen whole blood, as isolated PBMCs, or as DNA extracted from either sample type. V loses 2 bases of germline sequence and J loses 7 bases, and the interval between the two ends is 18 bases. From cysteine to phenylalanine, the CDR3 is 15 amino acids long. CDR3 DNA is the only sequence kept; it has 45 bases, read in frame from the first base. The CDR1 and CDR2 encoded by the germline V gene are SGHRS and YFSETQ. The source of this sequence is a human donor in a cohort sampled during active COVID-19. Sequencing was done on a sample of peripheral blood. Recombination joined TRBV5-1 with TRBJ2-5, and TRBD2 may be the D gene, going by 5 matching bases. The CDR3 reads CASSLAATTIGTQYF. The nucleotide sequence is given as TGCGCCAGCAGCTTAGCGGCAACAACAATAGGGACCCAGTACTTC.